The clone carrying this TCR beta chain was seen just once. Germline CDR1 reads SGHRS; CDR2 reads YFSETQ. The CDR3 has 14 residues. J lost 5 bases, V lost 0 bases, and 4 bases had no gene match. These data originate in a study of early T cells in non-severe SARS-CoV-2 infection. TCRdb called the 5' RACE reads again in MiXCR, with one record for every CDR3 protein. The profile shows about 69,000 distinct CDR3 sequences, roughly 10% of them singletons. The V gene is TRBV5-1, the J gene TRBJ2-7; the match to TRBD2 covers 8 bases. The input for sequencing was whole blood, taken at baseline. The clonotype originates from an adult who was a healthcare worker with PCR-confirmed SARS-CoV-2 infection or an uninfected control (not recorded which). CDR3 in DNA: TGCGCCAGCAGCTTGGCGGGGGGGCCCCACGAGCAGTACTTC. Translation gives CASSLAGGPHEQYF.